The clone carrying this TCR beta chain was counted between two and nine times. Method: immunoSEQ multiplex PCR; TCRdb's copy keeps in-frame clones and lacks some. The sample includes 160,000 or so clones, more than 75% of them seen just once. This entry comes from a study of blood T cell repertoires in COVID-19. Whole-study context: Nucleic acid was either cDNA or gDNA, and it came from T cells, B-cell-depleted T cells, or PBMCs.

Self-reported history from a screening survey and questionnaire set each donor's cohort. The TCR originated in a human donor with acute COVID-19. The donor label of this sample is uncertain. The material sequenced was PBMCs or T cells enriched from blood (not recorded which).

The CDR3, as DNA: TGTGCCAGTACCTATCCACCCACCGGGGAGCTGTTTTTT. Residues: CASTYPPTGELFF. This chain joins TRBV19 and TRBJ2-2; D not certain. The CDR3 runs to 13 residues. Germline V gives CDR1 LNHDA, CDR2 SQIVND (reference sequence). V was pared by 7 bases and J by 4 bases, with 10 bases between. The variable domain in full, with the rest retrieved from reference TRBV19 and TRBJ2-2, is DGGITQSPKYLFRKEGQNVTLSCEQNLNHDAMYWYRQDPGQGLRLIYYSQIVNDFQKGDIAEGYSVSREKKESFPLTVTSAQKNPTAFYLCASTYPPTGELFFGEGSRLTVL.